These 2 T cell receptor beta chains were all obtained from the same sample, sequenced in a study of shared clonotypes between healthy human individuals. The table came from immunoSEQ multiplex PCR; TCRdb's copy has only in-frame clones and leaves some out. The sample records about 2 million clones, around 95% being singletons. The sequencing sample was made of naive CD4+ T cells sorted from blood. As to subset: CD45RA+ positively selected. The receptor set was obtained from a young man in good health.

This clone was counted a few times. The sample carries other DNA sequences with the same CDR3. The chain employs TRBV2 and TRBJ2-7, with a weak D call TRBD1 (5 bases). The V gene's germline CDR1 is SNHLY and CDR2 FYNNEI. V was clipped by 2 bases and J by 4 bases, with 6 bases between them. This CDR3 region has 12 residues. CDR3 coding DNA: TGTGCCAGCAGTGAACAGGGTTACGAGCAGTACTTC. Translation: CASSEQGYEQYF.

This sequence joins TRBV19 and TRBJ1-1, with TRBD1 matching 9 bases. V lost 3 bases and J lost 6; bases outside the gene matches: 2. The CDR3 totals 13 residues. The germline CDR1 and CDR2 sequences are LNHDA and SQIVND (reference sequence). The CDR3 nucleotides are TGTGCCAGTAGTATTGACAGGGGGTCTGAAGCTTTCTTT. This sequence encodes CASSIDRGSEAFF.